The clone carrying this TCR beta chain was observed once. This sample is part of a study of preoperative IRX-2 immunotherapy in early breast cancer. Profiled with immunoSEQ multiplex PCR; TCRdb holds only in-frame clones, not every one. The sample shows over 20,000 clones, about 81% of them seen only once. The CDR3 runs to 18 residues. J gave up 4 bases and V 4 bases, and 15 bases lay outside the gene matches. CDR1 and CDR2 (germline): SGHDN, FVKESK. Treatment reported: preoperative locoregional IRX-2 cytokine immunotherapy. Preoperative locoregional IRX-2 cytokine immunotherapy was tested in the phase Ib source study.

V is TRBV14 and J is TRBJ1-2; 10 bases map to TRBD1. The starting material was lymph node tissue, obtained after IRX-2 immunotherapy. This TCR was sampled from a human donor with breast cancer. For the CDR3, the DNA is TGTGCCAGCAGCCCATTCCTCGGTCGGGACAGGGGTTCCTATGGCTACACCTTC. Translated, it gives CASSPFLGRDRGSYGYTF.